These T cell receptor beta chains were read from a single sample in a study of blood T cell repertoires in COVID-19. TCRdb's copy holds only in-frame clones and misses some; the assay was immunoSEQ multiplex PCR. The sample lists about 250,000 clones, 65% to 90% occurring once. Source material: peripheral blood. These receptor sequences come from a man aged 45 to 65 with COVID-19, enrolled during active disease. Each CDR3 is given with its conserved first and last residue. The D gene is left open where the match is weak. Only part of the rows carry a size: once, few, many, or a class if the clone is expanded.

TRBJ2-7,TRBV18,NA,NA,CASSPRGNGYEQYF,TGTGCCAGCTCACCGAGGGGGAATGGTTACGAGCAGTACTTC
TRBJ2-2,TRBV2,NA,NA,CASRDGHNTGELFF,TGTGCCAGCAGAGACGGACATAACACCGGGGAGCTGTTTTTT
TRBJ2-1,TRBV5-1,NA,TRBD2,CASRDGGVRFF,TGCGCCAGCAGGGATGGGGGGGTTCGGTTCTTC
TRBJ1-3,TRBV9,NA,NA,CASSAGGAGNTIYF,TGTGCCAGCAGCGCTGGGGGGGCTGGAAACACCATATATTTT
TRBJ2-5,TRBV9,NA,NA,CASSALEGDAQETQYF,TGTGCCAGCAGCGCCCTTGAGGGGGACGCGCAAGAGACCCAGTACTTC
TRBJ2-7,TRBV6-5,NA,TRBD1,CASSSFRDRGSYEQYF,TGTGCCAGCAGTTCATTCCGGGACAGGGGATCCTACGAGCAGTACTTC
TRBJ2-5,TRBV5-6,NA,NA,CASSLTPGADQETQYF,TGTGCCAGCAGCTTGACCCCTGGGGCAGACCAAGAGACCCAGTACTTC
TRBJ2-7,TRBV27,NA,NA,CASSWTGRGHEQYF,TGTGCCAGCAGTTGGACAGGGCGGGGGCACGAGCAGTACTTC
TRBJ2-1,TRBV6-2/TRBV6-3,NA,TRBD1,CASSYILGTGYFNEQFF,TGTGCCAGCAGTTATATTCTAGGGACAGGGTATTTCAATGAGCAGTTCTTC
TRBJ1-1,TRBV4-3,NA,NA,CASSQGVGVRNTEAFF,TGCGCCAGCAGCCAAGGGGTAGGGGTAAGGAACACTGAAGCTTTCTTT
TRBJ1-2,TRBV18,NA,NA,CASSYRDYGYTF,TGTGCCAGCTCATACCGGGACTATGGCTACACCTTC
TRBJ1-4,TRBV5-1,NA,NA,CASSLEPVREGTLFF,TGCGCCAGCAGTCTGGAGCCGGTTAGAGAGGGAACACTGTTTTTT
TRBJ2-5,TRBV11-2,NA,NA,CASSFATETQYF,TGTGCCAGCAGCTTCGCTACGGAGACCCAGTACTTC
TRBJ2-2,TRBV3-1/TRBV3-2,NA,NA,CASSQEGFYGNPNTGELFF,TGTGCCAGCAGCCAAGAAGGCTTCTACGGGAACCCGAACACCGGGGAGCTGTTTTTT
TRBJ2-1,TRBV5-4,NA,NA,CASSLGFLGGSYNEQFF,TGTGCCAGCAGCTTAGGCTTTTTGGGGGGTTCCTACAATGAGCAGTTCTTC
TRBJ1-3,TRBV30,NA,NA,CATPGDSGNTIYF,TGTGCCACCCCCGGGGACTCTGGAAACACCATATATTTT
TRBJ2-1,TRBV10-3,NA,TRBD2,CAISEVSGGYNEQFF,TGTGCCATCAGTGAGGTGAGCGGGGGCTACAATGAGCAGTTCTTC
TRBJ2-7,TRBV21-1,NA,NA,CASSNKGQGTHEQYF,TGTGCCAGCAGCAACAAGGGGCAGGGAACCCACGAGCAGTACTTC
TRBJ1-2,TRBV4-2,NA,NA,CASSQSSGDYGYTF,TGTGCCAGCAGCCAAAGTTCAGGGGACTATGGCTACACCTTC
TRBJ2-7,TRBV7-3,once,NA,CASSLTGDRAYEQYF,TGTGCCAGCAGCTTAACAGGAGACCGCGCCTACGAGCAGTACTTC
TRBJ1-2,TRBV6-2/TRBV6-3,NA,TRBD1,CASSDVPGQGSGNYGYTF,TGTGCCAGCAGTGACGTCCCGGGACAGGGGTCGGGGAACTATGGCTACACCTTC
TRBJ1-2,TRBV5-5,NA,NA,CASSLMADTNYGYTF,TGTGCCAGCAGCTTGATGGCCGACACTAACTATGGCTACACCTTC
TRBJ2-1,TRBV10-3,NA,TRBD1,CAISGQGNNNEQFF,TGTGCCATCAGTGGACAGGGGAACAACAATGAGCAGTTCTTC
TRBJ2-2,TRBV27,NA,NA,CASTKGVSGELFF,TGTGCCAGCACCAAGGGGGTCAGCGGGGAGCTGTTTTTT
TRBJ1-6,TRBV11-2,NA,NA,CASSFLNSPLHF,TGTGCCAGCAGCTTCCTAAATTCACCCCTCCACTTT
TRBJ1-1,TRBV18,NA,TRBD1,CASSPRTGGTEAFF,TGTGCCAGCTCACCCCGGACAGGTGGCACTGAAGCTTTCTTT
TRBJ2-1,TRBV30,NA,NA,CAWSVGVLWNEQFF,TGTGCCTGGAGTGTAGGGGTCTTGTGGAATGAGCAGTTCTTC
TRBJ2-1,TRBV18,NA,NA,CASSPLGQYNEQFF,TGTGCCAGCTCCCCCCTGGGGCAGTACAATGAGCAGTTCTTC